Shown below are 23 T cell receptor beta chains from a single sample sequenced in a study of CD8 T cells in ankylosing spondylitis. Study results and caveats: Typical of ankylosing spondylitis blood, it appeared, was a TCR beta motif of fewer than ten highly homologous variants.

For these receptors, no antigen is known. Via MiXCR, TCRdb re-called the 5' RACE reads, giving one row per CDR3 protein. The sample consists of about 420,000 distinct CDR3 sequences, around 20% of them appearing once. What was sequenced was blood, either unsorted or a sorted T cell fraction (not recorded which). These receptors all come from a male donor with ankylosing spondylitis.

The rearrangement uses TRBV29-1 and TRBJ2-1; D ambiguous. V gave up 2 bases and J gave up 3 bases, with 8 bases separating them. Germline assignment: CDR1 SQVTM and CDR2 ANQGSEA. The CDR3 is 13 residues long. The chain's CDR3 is CSVERAGYNEQFF. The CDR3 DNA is TGCAGCGTTGAAAGGGCCGGCTACAATGAGCAGTTCTTC.

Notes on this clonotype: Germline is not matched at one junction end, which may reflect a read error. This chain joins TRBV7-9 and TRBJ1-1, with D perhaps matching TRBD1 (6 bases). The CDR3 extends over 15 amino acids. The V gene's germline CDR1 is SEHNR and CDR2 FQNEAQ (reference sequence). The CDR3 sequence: CASSRGGATNTEAFF. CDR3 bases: TGTGCCAGCAGCCGGGGGGGGGCGACTAACACTGAGGCTTTCTTT. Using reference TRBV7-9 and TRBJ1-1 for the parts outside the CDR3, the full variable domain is DTGVSQNPRHKITKRGQNVTFRCDPISEHNRLYWYRQTLGQGPEFLTYFQNEAQLEKSRLLSDRFSAERPKGSFSTLEIQRTEQGDSAMYLCASSRGGATNTEAFFGQGTRLTVV.

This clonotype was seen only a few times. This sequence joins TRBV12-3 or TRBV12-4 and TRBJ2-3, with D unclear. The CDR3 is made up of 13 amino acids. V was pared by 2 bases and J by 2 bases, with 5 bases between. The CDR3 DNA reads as TGTGCCAGCAGTTTAATGTCCACAGATACGCAGTATTTT. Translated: CASSLMSTDTQYF.

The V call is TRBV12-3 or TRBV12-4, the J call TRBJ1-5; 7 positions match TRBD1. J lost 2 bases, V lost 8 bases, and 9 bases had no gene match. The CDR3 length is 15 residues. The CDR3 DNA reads TGTGCCAGCCTGATGGGGGACAGTCGCAATCAGCCCCAGCATTTT. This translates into CASLMGDSRNQPQHF.

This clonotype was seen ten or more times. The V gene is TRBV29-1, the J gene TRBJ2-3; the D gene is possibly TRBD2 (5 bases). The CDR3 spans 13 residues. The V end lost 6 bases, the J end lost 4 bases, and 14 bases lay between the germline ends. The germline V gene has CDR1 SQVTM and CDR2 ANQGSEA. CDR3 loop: CSVRGSGADTQYF. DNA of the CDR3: TGCAGCGTACGAGGGAGTGGTGCAGATACGCAGTATTTT.

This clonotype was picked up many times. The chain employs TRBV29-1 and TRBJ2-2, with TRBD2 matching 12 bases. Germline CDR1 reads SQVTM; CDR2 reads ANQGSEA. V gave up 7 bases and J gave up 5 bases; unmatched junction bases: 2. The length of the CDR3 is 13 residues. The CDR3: CSAGLAGTGELFF. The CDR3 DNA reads TGCAGCGCTGGACTAGCGGGAACCGGGGAGCTGTTTTTT.

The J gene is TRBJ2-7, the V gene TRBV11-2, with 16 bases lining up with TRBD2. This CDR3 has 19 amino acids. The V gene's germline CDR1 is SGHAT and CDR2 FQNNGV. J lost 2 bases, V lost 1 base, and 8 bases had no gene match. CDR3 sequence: CASSLGGSGTSGRAYEQYF. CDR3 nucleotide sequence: TGTGCCAGCAGCTTAGGGGGATCCGGGACTAGCGGGAGGGCCTACGAGCAGTACTTC.

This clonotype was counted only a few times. The CDR3 loop reads CASSLSLGPRYTGELFF. In DNA, the CDR3 is TGCGCCAGCAGCTTGAGTCTAGGCCCAAGGTACACCGGGGAGCTGTTTTTT. V is TRBV5-1 and J is TRBJ2-2; no clear D. The germline CDR1 and CDR2 sequences are SGHRS and YFSETQ. V shed 1 base and J shed 3 bases, with 16 bases lying between them. The CDR3 is 17 amino acids.

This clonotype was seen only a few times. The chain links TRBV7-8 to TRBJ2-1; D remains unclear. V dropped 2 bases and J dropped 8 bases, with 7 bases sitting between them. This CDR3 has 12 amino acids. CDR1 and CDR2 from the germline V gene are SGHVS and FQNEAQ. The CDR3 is CASSLFWDEQFF. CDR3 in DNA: TGTGCCAGCAGCTTATTCTGGGATGAGCAGTTCTTC.

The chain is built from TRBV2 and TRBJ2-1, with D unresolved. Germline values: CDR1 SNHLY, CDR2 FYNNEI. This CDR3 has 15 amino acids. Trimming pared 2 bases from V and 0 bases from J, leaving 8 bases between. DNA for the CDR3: TGTGCCAGCAGTGAACGTCTCAGCTCCTACAATGAGCAGTTCTTC. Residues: CASSERLSSYNEQFF.

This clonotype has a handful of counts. CDR3 nucleotides: TGCGCCAGCAGTTTGACTAGCGGGAGCGTCGGGGAGCTGTTTTTT. Translation: CASSLTSGSVGELFF. The chain joins TRBV5-1 to TRBJ2-2; TRBD2 aligns across 12 bases. The germline V gene encodes CDR1 SGHRS and CDR2 YFSETQ. The CDR3 length is 15 residues. With V trimmed by 5 bases and J by 7 bases, 6 bases remained unmatched.

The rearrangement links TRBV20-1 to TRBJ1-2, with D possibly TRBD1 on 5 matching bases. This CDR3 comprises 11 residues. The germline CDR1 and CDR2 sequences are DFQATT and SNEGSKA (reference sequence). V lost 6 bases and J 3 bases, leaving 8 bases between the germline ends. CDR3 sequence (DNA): TGCAGTGCAGCGGGGGACTATGGCTACACCTTC. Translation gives CSAAGDYGYTF.

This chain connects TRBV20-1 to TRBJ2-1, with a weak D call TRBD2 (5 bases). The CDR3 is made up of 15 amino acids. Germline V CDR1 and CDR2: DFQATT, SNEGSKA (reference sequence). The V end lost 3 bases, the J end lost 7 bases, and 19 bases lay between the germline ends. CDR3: CSASPAPSPRNEQFF. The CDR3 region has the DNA TGCAGTGCTAGCCCGGCACCTAGCCCCCGGAATGAGCAGTTCTTC.

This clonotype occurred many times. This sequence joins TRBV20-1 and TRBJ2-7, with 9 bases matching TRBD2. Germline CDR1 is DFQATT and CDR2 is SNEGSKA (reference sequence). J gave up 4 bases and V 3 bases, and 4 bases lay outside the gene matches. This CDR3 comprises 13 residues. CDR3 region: CSASGLARYEQYF. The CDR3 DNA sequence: TGCAGTGCTAGCGGACTAGCGAGATACGAGCAGTACTTC.

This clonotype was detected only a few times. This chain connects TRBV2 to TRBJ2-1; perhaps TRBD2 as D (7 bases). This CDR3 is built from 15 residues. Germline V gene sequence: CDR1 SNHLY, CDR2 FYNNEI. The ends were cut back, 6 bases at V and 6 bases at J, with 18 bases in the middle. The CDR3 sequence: CASRGGLPLRNEQFF. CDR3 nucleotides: TGTGCCAGCAGGGGGGGGCTTCCCTTACGCAATGAGCAGTTCTTC.

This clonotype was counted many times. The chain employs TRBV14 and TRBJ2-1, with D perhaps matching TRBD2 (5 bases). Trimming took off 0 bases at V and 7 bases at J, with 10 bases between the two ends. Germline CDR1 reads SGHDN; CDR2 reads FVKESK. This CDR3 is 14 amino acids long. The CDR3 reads CASSQDHGDNEQFF. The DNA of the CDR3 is TGTGCCAGCAGCCAAGATCACGGGGATAATGAGCAGTTCTTC.

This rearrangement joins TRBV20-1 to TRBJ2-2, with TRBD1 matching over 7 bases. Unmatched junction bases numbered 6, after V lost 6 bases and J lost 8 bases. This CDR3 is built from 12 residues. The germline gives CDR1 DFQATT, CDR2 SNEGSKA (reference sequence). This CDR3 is CSAKTGSGELFF. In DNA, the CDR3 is TGCAGTGCCAAGACAGGGTCTGGGGAGCTGTTTTTT.

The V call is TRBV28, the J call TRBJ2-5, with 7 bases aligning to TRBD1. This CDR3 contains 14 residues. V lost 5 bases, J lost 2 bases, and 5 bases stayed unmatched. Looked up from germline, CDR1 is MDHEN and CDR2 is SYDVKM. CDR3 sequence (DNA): TGTGCCAGCAGTCCCTCGGGACAGCAAGAGACCCAGTACTTC. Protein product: CASSPSGQQETQYF.

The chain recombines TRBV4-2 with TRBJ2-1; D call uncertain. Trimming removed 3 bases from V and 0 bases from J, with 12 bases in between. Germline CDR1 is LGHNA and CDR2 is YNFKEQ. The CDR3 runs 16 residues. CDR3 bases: TGTGCCAGCAGCCAGCCTGACGTGAGCTCCTACAATGAGCAGTTCTTC. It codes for CASSQPDVSSYNEQFF.

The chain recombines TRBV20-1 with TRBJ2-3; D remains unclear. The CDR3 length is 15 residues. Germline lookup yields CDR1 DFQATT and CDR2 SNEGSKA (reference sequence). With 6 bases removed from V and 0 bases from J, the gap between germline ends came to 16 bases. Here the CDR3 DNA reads TGCAGTGCCCCGCACGGCGGTACTAGCACAGATACGCAGTATTTT. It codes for CSAPHGGTSTDTQYF.

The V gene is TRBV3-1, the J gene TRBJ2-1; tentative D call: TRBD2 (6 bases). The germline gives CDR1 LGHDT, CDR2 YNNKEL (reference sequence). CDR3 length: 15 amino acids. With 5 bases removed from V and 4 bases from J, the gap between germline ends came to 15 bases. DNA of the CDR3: TGTGCCAGCAGCGACCTGGGACTCGCTTACAATGAGCAGTTCTTC. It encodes CASSDLGLAYNEQFF.

In nucleotides, the CDR3 is TGCAGTAAACCTGTGGTGGGAGGGAACACAGATACGCAGTATTTT. Protein: CSKPVVGGNTDTQYF. This sequence joins TRBV20-1 and TRBJ2-3; 7 nucleotides match TRBD2. This CDR3 contains 15 residues. Germline-derived CDR1 and CDR2 are DFQATT and SNEGSKA (reference sequence). V was clipped by 8 bases and J by 2 bases; unmatched bases: 13.

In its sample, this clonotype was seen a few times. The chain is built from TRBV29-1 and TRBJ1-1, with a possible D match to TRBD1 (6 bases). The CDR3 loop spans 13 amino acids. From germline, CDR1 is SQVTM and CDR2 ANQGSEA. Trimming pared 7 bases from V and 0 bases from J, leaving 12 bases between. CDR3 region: CSGRGSMNTEAFF. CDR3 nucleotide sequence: TGCAGCGGTAGGGGGAGCATGAACACTGAAGCTTTCTTT. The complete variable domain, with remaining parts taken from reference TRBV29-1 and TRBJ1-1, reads SAVISQKPSRDICQRGTSLTIQCQVDSQVTMMFWYRQQPGQSLTLIATANQGSEATYESGFVIDKFPISRPNLTFSTLTVSNMSPEDSSIYLCSGRGSMNTEAFFGQGTRLTVV.